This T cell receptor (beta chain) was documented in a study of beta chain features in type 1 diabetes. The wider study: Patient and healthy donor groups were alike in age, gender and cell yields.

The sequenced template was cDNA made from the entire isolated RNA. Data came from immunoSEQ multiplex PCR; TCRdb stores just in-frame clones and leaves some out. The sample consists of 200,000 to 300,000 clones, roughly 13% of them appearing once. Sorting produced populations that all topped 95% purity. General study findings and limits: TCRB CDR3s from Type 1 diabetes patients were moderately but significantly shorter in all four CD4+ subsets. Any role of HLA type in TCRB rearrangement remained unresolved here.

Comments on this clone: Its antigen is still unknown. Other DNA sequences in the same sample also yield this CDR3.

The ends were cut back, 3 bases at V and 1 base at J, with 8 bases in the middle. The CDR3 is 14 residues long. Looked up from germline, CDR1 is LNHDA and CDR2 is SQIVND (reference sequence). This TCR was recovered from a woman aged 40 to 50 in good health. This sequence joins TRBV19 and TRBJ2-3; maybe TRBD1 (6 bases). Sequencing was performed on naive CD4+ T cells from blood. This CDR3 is CASSIPGGTDTQYF. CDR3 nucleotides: TGTGCCAGTAGTATTCCAGGGGGCACAGATACGCAGTATTTT. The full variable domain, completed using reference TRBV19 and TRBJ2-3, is DGGITQSPKYLFRKEGQNVTLSCEQNLNHDAMYWYRQDPGQGLRLIYYSQIVNDFQKGDIAEGYSVSREKKESFPLTVTSAQKNPTAFYLCASSIPGGTDTQYFGPGTRLTVL.